In its sample, the clone carrying this T cell receptor beta chain was seen a few times. The sample is drawn from a study of spatial heterogeneity in lung cancer. Each CDR3 protein is one row after TCRdb ran MiXCR on the 5' RACE reads. The repertoire holds roughly 80,000 distinct CDR3 sequences, with over 9.5% as singletons. The CDR3 runs to 14 residues. CDR1 MDHEN and CDR2 SYDVKM come from the germline V gene. The V and J ends lost 3 bases and 3 bases respectively, with 9 bases between them. Indicated time point: sample taken at primary tumor resection. Frozen PBMC, nontumor lung or tumor provided whole RNA, which was sequenced unsorted. Untreated early-stage non-small cell lung cancer patients, around 72 in total, were the donors.

The TCR originated in a male donor with early-stage non-small cell lung cancer. This specimen was PBMCs, taken at surgery. The genes are TRBV28 and TRBJ2-4; a possible D gene is TRBD2 (5 bases). CDR3 loop: CASSLAGGKNIQYF. The CDR3 nucleotides are TGTGCCAGCAGTTTGGCCGGAGGCAAAAACATTCAGTACTTC.